The 21 T cell receptor beta chains below were found in one sample sequenced in a study of PD-L1 blockade in urothelial cancer. Data came from immunoSEQ multiplex PCR; TCRdb stores just in-frame clones and leaves some out. The repertoire has about 51,000 clones, approximately 83% of them found once; the top ten carry roughly 17%. Sequenced here: PBMCs, sampled around atezolizumab (anti-PD-L1) treatment. The receptors were sampled from a man aged 55 to 70 with urothelial cancer.

The V and J genes are TRBV5-1 and TRBJ2-1; 8 bases fit TRBD1. Trimming at V came to 3 bases and at J to 9 bases, leaving 2 bases not matched to a gene. Germline values: CDR1 SGHRS, CDR2 YFSETQ. The CDR3 runs to 12 residues. The CDR3 bases are TGCGCCAGCAGCTCGACAGGGGCTGAGCAGTTCTTC. Encoded protein: CASSSTGAEQFF.

The rearrangement links TRBV7-9 to TRBJ2-1, with 9 bases identical to TRBD1. J was trimmed by 7 bases and V by 4 bases; bases with no gene match: 5. The CDR3 totals 14 residues. Looked up from germline, CDR1 is SEHNR and CDR2 is FQNEAQ (reference sequence). The CDR3 DNA reads TGTGCCAGCAGCTCAACAGGGGGCCTGAATGAGCAGTTCTTC. It specifies CASSSTGGLNEQFF.

This chain's CDR3 is CASSSGQGRTDTQYF. The CDR3 nucleotides read TGTGCCAGCAGCTCGGGACAGGGCCGCACAGATACGCAGTATTTT. This chain uses TRBV7-3 with TRBJ2-3; TRBD1 agrees at 9 bases. The J segment lost 1 base and the V segment lost 4 bases, leaving 3 bases of the junction unmatched. The CDR3 covers 15 residues. Per the germline V gene, CDR1 is SGHTA and CDR2 is FQGTGA. Full variable domain (rest looked up from reference TRBV7-3 and TRBJ2-3): GAGVSQTPSNKVTEKGKYVELRCDPISGHTALYWYRQSLGQGPEFLIYFQGTGAADDSGLPNDRFFAVRPEGSVSTLKIQRTERGDSAVYLCASSSGQGRTDTQYFGPGTRLTVL.

The V and J genes are TRBV10-1 and TRBJ1-1; no clear D. V shed 4 bases and J shed 1 base, with 7 bases lying between them. Germline values: CDR1 WNHNN, CDR2 SYGVQD (reference sequence). This CDR3 contains 13 residues. DNA of the CDR3: TGCGCCAGCAGTGGGCAAGAGAACACTGAAGCTTTCTTT. Protein: CASSGQENTEAFF.

This rearrangement joins TRBV28 to TRBJ2-7; D uncertain. The germline gives CDR1 MDHEN, CDR2 SYDVKM. Trimming shortened V by 2 bases and J by 2 bases, and 7 bases separated the two germline ends. The CDR3 contains 13 residues. CDR3 coding DNA: TGTGCCAGCAGTTTAGGGCACACCTACGAGCAGTACTTC. Protein product: CASSLGHTYEQYF.

The CDR3 here is CASSPGTGGGYTF. The CDR3 coding sequence is TGTGCCAGCAGTCCCGGGACAGGGGGCGGCTACACCTTC. V usage is TRBV14 and J usage is TRBJ1-2, with 12 nucleotides matching TRBD1. The ends lost 6 bases at V and 8 bases at J; junction bases unmatched: 4. This CDR3 contains 13 residues. Germline V CDR1 and CDR2: SGHDN, FVKESK.

This clone was recorded once. This chain uses TRBV4-1 with TRBJ1-1, with D tentatively TRBD1 (5 bases). V shed 1 base and J shed 3 bases, with 15 bases lying between them. CDR3 length: 16 residues. Germline values: CDR1 MGHRA, CDR2 YSYEKL. The CDR3 DNA reads TGCGCCAGCAGCCAAGCGGTTGGCGGACAAGACACTGAAGCTTTCTTT. Its translation: CASSQAVGGQDTEAFF.

This clone showed up just once. The chain uses TRBV6-1 and TRBJ1-1; 10 bases align to TRBD1. The CDR3 is 17 amino acids. Germline values: CDR1 MNHNS, CDR2 SASEGT. J was trimmed by 4 bases and V by 3 bases; bases with no gene match: 11. CDR3 residues: CASSEWTGGYLVTEAFF. CDR3 DNA: TGTGCCAGCAGTGAGTGGACAGGGGGTTATCTGGTCACTGAAGCTTTCTTT.

The chain employs TRBV11-3 and TRBJ2-3, with TRBD2 matching over 13 bases. The CDR3 sequence is 16 residues long. The germline gives CDR1 SGHNT, CDR2 YENEEA. J gave up 4 bases and V 3 bases, and 4 bases lay outside the gene matches. CDR3 protein: CASSFKTSGGADTQYF. CDR3 nucleotide sequence: TGTGCCAGCAGCTTCAAAACTAGCGGGGGGGCAGATACGCAGTATTTT.

This chain connects TRBV6-6 to TRBJ1-5; 7 positions agree with TRBD1. Per germline, CDR1 MNHNY and CDR2 SVGAGI (reference sequence). The CDR3 is 12 amino acids. The V gene end was trimmed by 7 bases and the J gene end by 7 bases; junction bases not matched to a gene: 4. The DNA of the CDR3 is TGTGCCAGCACCGAGGGGGCACAGCCCCAGCATTTT. This encodes CASTEGAQPQHF.

This clone was counted only a few times. The V and J genes are TRBV2 and TRBJ2-7; 10 positions agree with TRBD1. The germline gives CDR1 SNHLY, CDR2 FYNNEI. The CDR3 is 14 residues long. The V segment lost 8 bases and the J segment 6 bases; nucleotides outside the gene matches: 10. The CDR3 reads CASRWGQGSAEQYF. DNA of the CDR3: TGTGCCAGCCGATGGGGACAGGGGTCGGCCGAGCAGTACTTC. The full variable domain, rest sourced from reference TRBV2 and TRBJ2-7, is EPEVTQTPSHQVTQMGQEVILRCVPISNHLYFYWYRQILGQKVEFLVSFYNNEISEKSEIFDDQFSVERPDGSNFTLKIRSTKLEDSAMYFCASRWGQGSAEQYFGPGTRLTVT.

Here the CDR3 reads CASSSRAGTGGETQYF. CDR3 in DNA: TGTGCCAGCAGCTCCCGGGCGGGGACAGGGGGAGAGACCCAGTACTTC. The chain combines TRBV5-4 with TRBJ2-5; 11 bases map to TRBD1. Trimming removed 3 bases from V and 4 bases from J; junction bases left unmatched: 8. This CDR3 is built from 16 residues. Germline V gene lookup returns CDR1 SGHNT and CDR2 YYREEE (reference sequence).

The chain combines TRBV9 with TRBJ1-2, with 9 nucleotides matching TRBD1. The CDR3 length is 14 residues. After removal of 3 bases from V and 7 bases from J, the junction contained 7 bases not matched to a gene. The germline V gene has CDR1 SGDLS and CDR2 YYNGEE. The CDR3 here is CASSDRDRDGGYTF. CDR3 DNA sequence: TGTGCCAGCAGCGACCGGGACAGGGATGGTGGCTACACCTTC.

The J gene is TRBJ1-1, the V gene TRBV27; a possible D gene is TRBD1 (5 bases). V was shortened by 3 bases and J by 5 bases, with 13 bases between the two germline ends. This CDR3 contains 14 residues. Germline V gives CDR1 MNHEY, CDR2 SMNVEV (reference sequence). CDR3: CASSFSGGWTEAFF. CDR3 sequence (DNA): TGTGCCAGCAGTTTTTCGGGGGGTTGGACTGAAGCTTTCTTT.

A single count supports this clone. The rearrangement uses TRBV5-8 and TRBJ1-2, with D tentatively TRBD1 (5 bases). There are 15 residues in the CDR3. V lost 0 bases, J lost 4 bases, and 13 bases lay in between. Germline V gene data show CDR1 as SGHTS and CDR2 as YDEGEE. The CDR3 region is CASSLASGRVYGYTF. Written as DNA, the CDR3 is TGTGCCAGCAGCTTGGCGTCAGGGCGCGTCTATGGCTACACCTTC.

This chain links TRBV7-9 with TRBJ2-7; D may be TRBD2 (6 bases). The CDR3 is 13 residues long. Germline V gives CDR1 SEHNR, CDR2 FQNEAQ (reference sequence). The V and J ends lost 5 bases and 0 bases respectively, with 8 bases between them. The CDR3 DNA sequence: TGTGCCAGCAGCGCGGGGATCTCCTACGAGCAGTACTTC. This encodes CASSAGISYEQYF.

This clone occurred many times. V is TRBV4-1 and J is TRBJ2-3; TRBD2 aligns across 9 bases. The germline CDR1 and CDR2 sequences are MGHRA and YSYEKL. This CDR3 spans 15 amino acids. V trimming: 4 bases; J trimming: 10 bases; junction bases outside the gene matches: 12. The CDR3: CASSPPSSGTGAQYF. DNA for the CDR3: TGCGCCAGCAGCCCCCCCTCTAGCGGGACTGGCGCGCAGTATTTT.

The rearrangement links TRBV30 to TRBJ1-1, with D uncertain. Trimming removed 0 bases at V and 2 bases at J, with 10 bases between. The CDR3 extends over 14 amino acids. Germline V gene sequence: CDR1 GTSNPN, CDR2 SVGIG (reference sequence). The CDR3, as DNA: TGTGCCTGGAGTGTTGGCCCGGGAAACACTGAAGCTTTCTTT. Amino acid sequence: CAWSVGPGNTEAFF. The variable domain in full, with the rest retrieved from reference TRBV30 and TRBJ1-1, is SQTIHQWPATLVQPVGSPLSLECTVEGTSNPNLYWYRQAAGRGLQLLFYSVGIGQISSEVPQNLSASRPQDRQFILSSKKLLLSDSGFYLCAWSVGPGNTEAFFGQGTRLTVV.

The chain joins TRBV7-3 to TRBJ2-6; 7 bases fit TRBD1. In germline, CDR1 is SGHTA, CDR2 FQGTGA. This CDR3 spans 16 amino acids. Trimming cost V 4 bases and J 2 bases; bases outside gene matches: 5. For the CDR3, the DNA is TGTGCCAGCAGCTATGAAACAGGGGCTGGGGCCAACGTCCTGACTTTC. Protein product: CASSYETGAGANVLTF.

The CDR3 sequence is CASSDPGRRTGELFF. CDR3 nucleotides: TGCGCCAGCAGTGATCCCGGAAGGCGGACCGGGGAGCTGTTTTTT. J is TRBJ2-2 and V is TRBV10-2; D unresolved. Germline V CDR1 and CDR2: WSHSY, SAAADI. This CDR3 contains 15 residues. Trimming shortened V by 3 bases and J by 5 bases, and 13 bases separated the two germline ends.

The chain joins TRBV20-1 to TRBJ1-2; D possibly corresponds to TRBD1 (6 bases). V was trimmed by 8 bases and J by 8 bases, leaving 12 bases between them. Germline assignment: CDR1 DFQATT and CDR2 SNEGSKA (reference sequence). The CDR3 has 10 residues. CDR3 region: CSSNREGYTF. As DNA, the CDR3 is TGCAGTTCAAACAGGGAAGGCTACACCTTC.